Sequencing of this T cell receptor (beta chain) was carried out in a study of T cells in Graves' hyperthyroidism and ophthalmopathy (dated by TCRdb to the late 2010s). About the full investigation: Peripheral blood was collected at initial diagnosis, before any treatment. A discovery cohort of 95 to 100 patients, about 40 with Graves' ophthalmopathy and 57 with stable Graves' hyperthyroidism, was used to find distinguishing TCR V-J signatures. Prospective prediction of ophthalmopathy was tested in an independent validation cohort of some 19 hyperthyroidism patients and 17 patients who later progressed to ophthalmopathy. The 100 or so discovery patients were randomly divided into training and test sets at a 7:3 ratio. In addition, the study compared T-cell repertoires in thyroid tissue and in blood from 6 or 7 Graves' hyperthyroidism patients. Once sampling was done, hyperthyroidism patients were given methimazole at a starting dose of 30 mg daily, whereas ophthalmopathy patients were given high-dose intravenous methylprednisolone. TCR Vbeta CDR3 sequencing of 130 to 150 peripheral blood samples (43 ophthalmopathy, approximately 80 hyperthyroidism and some 17 progressor patients) is reported in the paper. Overall study outcomes, separate from this receptor: In validation, progression to ophthalmopathy was predicted by the model with nearly 71% sensitivity and approximately 78% specificity, a median of roughly 6.4 months before onset. No statistical method was used to set the sample size in advance, and investigators knew the group allocation. Most expanded thyroid clonotypes (frequency above 0.001) were also detected in blood, suggesting blood repertoires may reflect thyroid immune responses. A 13 V-J signature model separated ophthalmopathy from stable hyperthyroidism, with approximately 87% sensitivity and roughly 81% specificity in cross-validation and 80%/75% in testing.

Graves' hyperthyroidism was defined as stable when no progression to ophthalmopathy occurred over 18 months of follow-up. Hyperthyroidism patients were newly diagnosed, had a disease duration of under 2 months, and were aged 18 to 65 years. The study excluded patients with uncontrolled infections, other autoimmune diseases, pregnancy or lactation. Diagnoses were based on clinical symptoms, serum thyroxine and TRAb, thyroid ultrasound and orbital computed tomography. PBMCs were isolated from about 9.1 ml of fresh peripheral blood by Ficoll-Paque density gradient centrifugation. Total RNA was extracted with Trizol reagent, and quality was checked on an Agilent 2100 Bioanalyzer. The TCR beta CDR3 regions were amplified from RNA transcripts. The TCR CDR3 was subjected to a first round of RT-PCR using the HTBI primer set and the Qiagen OneStep RT-PCR kit. Libraries were constructed in a second round of multiplex PCR, after which size selection and purification were carried out. Libraries were sequenced paired-end with 100 bp reads on an Illumina HiSeq2000. The source study handled its data this way. SOAPnuke was used to process the raw data, with reads discarded if the reads contained adapters or uncalled bases, had a mean Phred below 15, or lacked an exact constant-primer or identifier match. High-quality paired reads were merged with COPE v1.2.5, and unique nucleotide sequences were defined as clonotypes. MiTCR v1.1 was used to align the clonotypes against IMGT TRBV, TRBD and TRBJ reference segments. Only V-J combinations with frequency above 0.0001, covering about 99% of repertoires, were analysed. The TCS score was defined as F50 (clonal expansion) divided by E x V (chaos), with BLOSUM62-based TCRdist calculated between CDR3 peptides within each V-J. Welch's t-statistics and random forest reduced several hundred V-J features to 13, which were used in a naive Bayes classifier (R e1071). The public reads were reprocessed in TCRdb via fastp at Q25 and MiXCR, keeping in-frame beta chains. Identical CDR3 protein sequences are pooled into one entry, listed with their most common genes and DNA. The V and J calls were not made by the authors but by TCRdb's processing. In all, the sample holds around 620,000 distinct CDR3 sequences, and roughly 16% of those were seen once. The ten largest make up 3.5% to 4% of the sample.

This clonotype was observed many times. Its antigen is still unknown. Germline is not matched at one junction end, which may reflect a read error. This TCR was sampled from a woman between 25 and 40 years old with Graves' hyperthyroidism. Sequencing was performed on blood.

The CDR3 amino acid sequence is: CSAREGGGGYTF. The DNA is TGCAGTGCTCGAGAGGGGGGCGGAGGCTACACCTTC. The rearranged chain carries TRBV20-1 and TRBJ1-2; a tentative D call is TRBD1 (6 bases match). CDR1 and CDR2 (DFQATT, SNEGSKA) derive from the germline V gene (reference sequence). The CDR3, cysteine through phenylalanine, is 12 amino acids long. Only the CDR3 DNA stays, 36 bases, in frame from base 1.